Sequencing of this T cell receptor (beta chain) was carried out in a study of beta chain features in type 1 diabetes. The study, taken as a whole, reports: With patients and controls alike, PCR might favor shorter templates to an equal degree. Any HLA-type effect on TCRB rearrangement remained unresolved here.

As every portion of the isolated RNA was reverse transcribed, the sequencing read expressed TCRB transcripts. Assay used: immunoSEQ multiplex PCR; TCRdb lists only in-frame clones, some missing. Of fewer than 350,000 clones listed, around 20% were seen once; the top ten hold under 0.05%. Isolation of CD4+ naive, central memory, regulatory and stem cell-like memory cells was achieved by sorting via CD45RO/CCR7/CD25/CD127/CD95/CD27. Each sorted population was over 98% pure. Germline V lookup: CDR1 SGHNT, CDR2 YYREEE (reference sequence). The CDR3 is 16 amino acids. V was cut by 0 bases and J by 8 bases, with 19 bases left in between. A remark on this clone: Its antigen is unknown.

This chain connects TRBV5-4 to TRBJ2-3, with a tentative D call TRBD2 (5 bases). This TCR was recovered from a woman between 18 and 29 years old in good health. The specimen sequenced was naive CD4+ T cells from blood. The CDR3 region has the DNA TGTGCCAGCAGCTTGGGGGCATTCGGAGGAGCTGGTACGCAGTATTTT. Protein product: CASSLGAFGGAGTQYF.